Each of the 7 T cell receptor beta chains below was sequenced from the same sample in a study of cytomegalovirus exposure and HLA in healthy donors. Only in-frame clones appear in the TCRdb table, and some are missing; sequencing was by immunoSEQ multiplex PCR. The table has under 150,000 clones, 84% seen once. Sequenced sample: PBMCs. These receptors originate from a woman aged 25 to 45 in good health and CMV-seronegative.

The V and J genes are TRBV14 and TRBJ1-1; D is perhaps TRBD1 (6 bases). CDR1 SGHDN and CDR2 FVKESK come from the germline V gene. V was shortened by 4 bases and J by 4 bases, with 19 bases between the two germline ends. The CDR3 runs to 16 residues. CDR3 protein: CASSLKTGGASTEAFF. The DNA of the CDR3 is TGTGCCAGCAGCCTCAAGACTGGGGGGGCGTCCACTGAAGCTTTCTTT.

In DNA form, the CDR3 reads TGTGCCAGCGCCGGGAGAGAATATGGCTACACCTTC. Amino acid sequence: CASAGREYGYTF. This sequence joins TRBV27 and TRBJ1-2; D is uncertain. Deletions cut 8 bases from V and 5 bases from J, with 12 bases between. CDR1 is MNHEY and CDR2 is SMNVEV in the germline V gene (reference sequence). The CDR3 is 12 amino acids.

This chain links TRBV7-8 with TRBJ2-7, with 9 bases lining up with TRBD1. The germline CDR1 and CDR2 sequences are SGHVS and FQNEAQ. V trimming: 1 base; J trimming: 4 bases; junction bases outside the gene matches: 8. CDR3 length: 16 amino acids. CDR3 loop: CASSLVLWDREYEQYF. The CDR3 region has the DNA TGTGCCAGCAGCTTAGTTCTCTGGGACAGGGAATACGAGCAGTACTTC.

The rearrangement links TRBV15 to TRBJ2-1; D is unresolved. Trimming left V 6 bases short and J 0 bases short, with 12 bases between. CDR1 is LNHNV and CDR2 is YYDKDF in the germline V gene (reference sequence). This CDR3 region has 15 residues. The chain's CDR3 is CATSPELGSYNEQFF. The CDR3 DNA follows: TGTGCCACCAGTCCTGAGCTTGGCTCCTACAATGAGCAGTTCTTC.

In DNA form, the CDR3 reads TGTGCCAGCAGTCTCCCGGCGGGGGGTAGGGCTGAGCAGTTCTTC. This encodes CASSLPAGGRAEQFF. The chain employs TRBV6-1 and TRBJ2-1; 8 bases are a match to TRBD2. The germline gives CDR1 MNHNS, CDR2 SASEGT. Germline trimming cut 5 bases from V and 9 bases from J; bases unmatched to any gene: 12. The CDR3 loop spans 15 amino acids.

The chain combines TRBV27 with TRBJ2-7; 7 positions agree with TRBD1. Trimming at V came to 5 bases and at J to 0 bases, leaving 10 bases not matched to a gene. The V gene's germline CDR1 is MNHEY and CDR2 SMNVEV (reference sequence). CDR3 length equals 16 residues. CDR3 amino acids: CASSPHRGLSSYEQYF. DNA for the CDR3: TGTGCCAGCAGTCCCCACAGGGGTCTGAGCTCCTACGAGCAGTACTTC.

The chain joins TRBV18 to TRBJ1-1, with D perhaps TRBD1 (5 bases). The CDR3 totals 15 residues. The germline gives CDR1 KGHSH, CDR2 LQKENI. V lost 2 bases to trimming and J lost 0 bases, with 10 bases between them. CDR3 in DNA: TGTGCCAGCTCACCATTGCAGGGCCTGAACACTGAAGCTTTCTTT. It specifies CASSPLQGLNTEAFF.